This T cell receptor beta chain is from a study of cytomegalovirus exposure and HLA in healthy donors. Findings and limits, study-wide: Later, an analysis showed that TCR beta chains associated with HLA were more clonally expanded than others that were equally common. Available immune exposure information covered CMV serostatus only. The authors later found TCR association rates varying by HLA locus, with DRB1 most and HLA-C fewest.

Notes on this clone: Antigen unknown.

PCR was performed using 60 Vbeta and 13 Jbeta primers. Libraries were prepared by immunoSEQ multiplex PCR; TCRdb keeps only in-frame clonotypes and omits some of them. The table records 85,000 to 120,000 clones, approximately 64% of them present only once. Trimming cost V 5 bases and J 1 base; bases outside gene matches: 6. Germline V gene sequence: CDR1 GTSNPN, CDR2 SVGIG (reference sequence). This CDR3 is built from 14 residues. The chain recombines TRBV30 with TRBJ2-7; 9 bases are a match to TRBD1. The clonotype comes from a human donor in good health. Sequenced: PBMCs. The CDR3 spells CAWGEDRGSYEQYF. As DNA, the CDR3 is TGTGCCTGGGGGGAGGACAGGGGATCCTACGAGCAGTACTTC.